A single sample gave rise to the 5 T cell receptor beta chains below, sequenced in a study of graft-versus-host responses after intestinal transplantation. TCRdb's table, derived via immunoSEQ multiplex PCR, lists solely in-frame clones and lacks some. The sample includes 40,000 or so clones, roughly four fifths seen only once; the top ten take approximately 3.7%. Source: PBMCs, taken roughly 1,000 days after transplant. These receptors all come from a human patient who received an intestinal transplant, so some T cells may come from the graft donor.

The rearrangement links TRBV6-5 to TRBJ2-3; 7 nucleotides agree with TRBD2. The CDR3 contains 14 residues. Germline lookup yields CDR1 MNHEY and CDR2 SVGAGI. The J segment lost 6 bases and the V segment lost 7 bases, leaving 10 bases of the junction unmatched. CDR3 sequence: CASTGGGGTDTQYF. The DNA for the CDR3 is TGTGCCAGCACTGGAGGCGGGGGTACGGATACGCAGTATTTT.

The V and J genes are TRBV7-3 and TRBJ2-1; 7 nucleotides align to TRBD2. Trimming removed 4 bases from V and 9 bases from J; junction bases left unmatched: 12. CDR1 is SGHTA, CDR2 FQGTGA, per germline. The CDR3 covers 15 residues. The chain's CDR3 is CASSSTGRFGGEQFF. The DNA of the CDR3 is TGTGCCAGCAGCTCCACCGGGAGGTTCGGTGGTGAGCAGTTCTTC. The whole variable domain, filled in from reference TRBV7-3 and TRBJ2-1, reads GAGVSQTPSNKVTEKGKYVELRCDPISGHTALYWYRQSLGQGPEFLIYFQGTGAADDSGLPNDRFFAVRPEGSVSTLKIQRTERGDSAVYLCASSSTGRFGGEQFFGPGTRLTVL.

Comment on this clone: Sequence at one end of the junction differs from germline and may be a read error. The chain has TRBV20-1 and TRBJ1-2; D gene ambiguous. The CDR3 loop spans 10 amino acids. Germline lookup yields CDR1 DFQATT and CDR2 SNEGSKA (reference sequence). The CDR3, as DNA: TGCAGTGCTAGGAACAGAGGGCGCATCTTC. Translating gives CSARNRGRIF.

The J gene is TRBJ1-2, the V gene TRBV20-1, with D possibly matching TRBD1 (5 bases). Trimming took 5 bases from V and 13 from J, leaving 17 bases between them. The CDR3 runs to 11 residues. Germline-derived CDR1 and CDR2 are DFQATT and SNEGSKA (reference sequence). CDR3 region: CSAPDGGVPTF. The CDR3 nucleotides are TGCAGTGCTCCGGACGGGGGGGTACCCACCTTC.

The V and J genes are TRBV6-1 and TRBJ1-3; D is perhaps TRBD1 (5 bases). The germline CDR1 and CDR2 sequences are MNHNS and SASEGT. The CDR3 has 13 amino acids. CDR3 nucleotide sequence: TGTGCTACAGCATTGGGGGGGTGGGACACCATATATTTT. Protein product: CATALGGWDTIYF.